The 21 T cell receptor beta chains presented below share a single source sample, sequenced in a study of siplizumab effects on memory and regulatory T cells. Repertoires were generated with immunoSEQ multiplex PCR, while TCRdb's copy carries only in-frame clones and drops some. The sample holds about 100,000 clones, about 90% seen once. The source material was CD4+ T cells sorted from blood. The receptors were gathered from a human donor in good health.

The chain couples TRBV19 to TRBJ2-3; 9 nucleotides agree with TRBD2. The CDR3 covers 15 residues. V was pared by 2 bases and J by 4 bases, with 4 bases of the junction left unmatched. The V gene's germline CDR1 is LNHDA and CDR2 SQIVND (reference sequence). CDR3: CASSIRGGASDTQYF. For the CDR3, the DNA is TGTGCCAGTAGTATACGCGGGGGGGCATCAGATACGCAGTATTTT. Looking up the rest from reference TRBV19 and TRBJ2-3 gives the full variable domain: DGGITQSPKYLFRKEGQNVTLSCEQNLNHDAMYWYRQDPGQGLRLIYYSQIVNDFQKGDIAEGYSVSREKKESFPLTVTSAQKNPTAFYLCASSIRGGASDTQYFGPGTRLTVL.

The CDR3 nucleotides read TGTGCCAGCAGCCCAGCGGGGGCCCCCATTAATGAGCAGTTCTTC. Translated: CASSPAGAPINEQFF. The chain joins TRBV7-3 to TRBJ2-1; 8 bases match TRBD2. V lost 5 bases to trimming and J lost 7 bases; unmatched junction nucleotides: 10. The germline V gene encodes CDR1 SGHTA and CDR2 FQGTGA. CDR3 length: 15 amino acids.

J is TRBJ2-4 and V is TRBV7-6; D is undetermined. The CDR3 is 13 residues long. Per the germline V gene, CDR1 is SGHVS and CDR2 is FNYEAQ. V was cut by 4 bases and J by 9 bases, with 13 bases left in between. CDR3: CASSSEDWTIQYF. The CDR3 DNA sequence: TGTGCCAGCAGCTCCGAAGACTGGACCATTCAGTACTTC. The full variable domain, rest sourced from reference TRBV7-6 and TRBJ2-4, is GAGVSQSPRYKVTKRGQDVALRCDPISGHVSLYWYRQALGQGPEFLTYFNYEAQQDKSGLPNDRFSAERPEGSISTLTIQRTEQRDSAMYRCASSSEDWTIQYFGAGTRLSVL.

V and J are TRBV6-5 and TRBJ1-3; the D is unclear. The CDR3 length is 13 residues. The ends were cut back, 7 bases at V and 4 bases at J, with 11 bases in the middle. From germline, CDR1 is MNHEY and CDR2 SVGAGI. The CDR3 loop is CASKPPGGNTIYF. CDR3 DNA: TGTGCCAGCAAACCCCCGGGGGGAAACACCATATATTTT.

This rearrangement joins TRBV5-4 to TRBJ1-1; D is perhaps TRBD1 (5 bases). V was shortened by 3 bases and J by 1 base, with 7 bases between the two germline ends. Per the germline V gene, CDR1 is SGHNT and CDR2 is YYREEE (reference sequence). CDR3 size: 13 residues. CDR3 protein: CASSYDRNTEAFF. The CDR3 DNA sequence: TGTGCCAGCAGCTACGACAGGAACACTGAAGCTTTCTTT. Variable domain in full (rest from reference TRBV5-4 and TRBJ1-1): ETGVTQSPTHLIKTRGQQVTLRCSSQSGHNTVSWYQQALGQGPQFIFQYYREEENGRGNFPPRFSGLQFPNYSSELNVNALELDDSALYLCASSYDRNTEAFFGQGTRLTVV.

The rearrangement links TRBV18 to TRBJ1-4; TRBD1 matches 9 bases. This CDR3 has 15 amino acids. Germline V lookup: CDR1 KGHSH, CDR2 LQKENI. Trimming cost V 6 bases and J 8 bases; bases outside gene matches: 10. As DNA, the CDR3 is TGTGCCAGCTCCGGGACAGGGATAATGAACGAAAAACTGTTTTTT. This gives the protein CASSGTGIMNEKLFF.

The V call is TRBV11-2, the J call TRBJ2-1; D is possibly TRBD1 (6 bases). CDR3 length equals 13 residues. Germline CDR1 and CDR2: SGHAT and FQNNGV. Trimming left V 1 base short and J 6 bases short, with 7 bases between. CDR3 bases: TGTGCCAGCAGCTTAGTCAGGGGCAATGAGCAGTTCTTC. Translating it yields CASSLVRGNEQFF.

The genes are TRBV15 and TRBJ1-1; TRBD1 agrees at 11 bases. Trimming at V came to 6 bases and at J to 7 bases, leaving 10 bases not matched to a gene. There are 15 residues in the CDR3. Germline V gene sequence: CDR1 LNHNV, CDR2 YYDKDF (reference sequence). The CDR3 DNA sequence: TGTGCCACCAGAAATAGGACAGGGGGCGGCGGTGAAGCTTTCTTT. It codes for CATRNRTGGGGEAFF.

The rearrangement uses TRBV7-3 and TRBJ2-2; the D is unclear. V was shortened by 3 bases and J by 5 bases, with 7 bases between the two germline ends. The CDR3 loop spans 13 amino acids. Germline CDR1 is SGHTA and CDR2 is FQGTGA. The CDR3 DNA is TGTGCCAGCAGCTTTCTTGGGACCGGGGAGCTGTTTTTT. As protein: CASSFLGTGELFF. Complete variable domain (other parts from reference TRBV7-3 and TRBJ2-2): GAGVSQTPSNKVTEKGKYVELRCDPISGHTALYWYRQSLGQGPEFLIYFQGTGAADDSGLPNDRFFAVRPEGSVSTLKIQRTERGDSAVYLCASSFLGTGELFFGEGSRLTVL.

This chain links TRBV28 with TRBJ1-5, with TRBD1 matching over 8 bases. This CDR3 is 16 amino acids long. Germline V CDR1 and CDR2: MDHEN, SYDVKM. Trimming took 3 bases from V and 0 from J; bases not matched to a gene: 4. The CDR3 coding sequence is TGTGCCAGCAGTTTGACAGGGGTTTATAGCAATCAGCCCCAGCATTTT. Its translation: CASSLTGVYSNQPQHF.

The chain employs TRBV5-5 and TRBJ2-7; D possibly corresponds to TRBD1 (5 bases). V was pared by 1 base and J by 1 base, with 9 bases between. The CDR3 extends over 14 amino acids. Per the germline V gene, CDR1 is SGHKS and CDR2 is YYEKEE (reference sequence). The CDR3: CASSLSPGSYEQYF. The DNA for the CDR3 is TGTGCCAGCAGCTTGTCTCCAGGGTCCTACGAGCAGTACTTC.

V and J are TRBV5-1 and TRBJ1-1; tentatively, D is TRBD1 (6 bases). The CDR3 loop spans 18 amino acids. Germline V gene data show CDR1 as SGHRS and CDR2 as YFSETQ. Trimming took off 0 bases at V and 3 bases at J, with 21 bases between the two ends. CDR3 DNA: TGCGCCAGCAGCTTGGTCCCCCGGGACACCAATCCGGACACTGAAGCTTTCTTT. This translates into CASSLVPRDTNPDTEAFF.

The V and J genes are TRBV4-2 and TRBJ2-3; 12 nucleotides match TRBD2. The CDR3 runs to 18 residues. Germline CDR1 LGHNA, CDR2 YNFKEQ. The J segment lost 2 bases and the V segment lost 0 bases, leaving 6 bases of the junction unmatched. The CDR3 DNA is TGTGCCAGCAGCCAAGAGGCTAGCGGGGGGGTGAACACAGATACGCAGTATTTT. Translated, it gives CASSQEASGGVNTDTQYF.

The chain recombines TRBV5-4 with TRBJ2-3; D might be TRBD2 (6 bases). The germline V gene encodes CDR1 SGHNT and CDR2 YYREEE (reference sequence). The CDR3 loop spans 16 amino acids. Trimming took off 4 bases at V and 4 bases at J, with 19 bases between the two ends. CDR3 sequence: CASSGDGGFFADTQYF. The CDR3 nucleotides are TGTGCCAGCAGCGGGGACGGAGGGTTTTTCGCAGATACGCAGTATTTT. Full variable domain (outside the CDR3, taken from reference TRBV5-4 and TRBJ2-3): ETGVTQSPTHLIKTRGQQVTLRCSSQSGHNTVSWYQQALGQGPQFIFQYYREEENGRGNFPPRFSGLQFPNYSSELNVNALELDDSALYLCASSGDGGFFADTQYFGPGTRLTVL.

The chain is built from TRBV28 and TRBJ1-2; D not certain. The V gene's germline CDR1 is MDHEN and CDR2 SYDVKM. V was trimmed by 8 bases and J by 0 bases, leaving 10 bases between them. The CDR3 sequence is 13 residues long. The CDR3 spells CASLPLPNYGYTF. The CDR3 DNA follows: TGTGCCAGCCTCCCACTACCTAACTATGGCTACACCTTC.

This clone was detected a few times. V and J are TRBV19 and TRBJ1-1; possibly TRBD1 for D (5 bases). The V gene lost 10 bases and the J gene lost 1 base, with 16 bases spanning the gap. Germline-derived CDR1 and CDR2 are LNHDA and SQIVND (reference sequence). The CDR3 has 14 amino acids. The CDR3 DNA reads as TGTGCCACCAGGGACGGCAGAGGGAACACTGAAGCTTTCTTT. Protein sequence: CATRDGRGNTEAFF.

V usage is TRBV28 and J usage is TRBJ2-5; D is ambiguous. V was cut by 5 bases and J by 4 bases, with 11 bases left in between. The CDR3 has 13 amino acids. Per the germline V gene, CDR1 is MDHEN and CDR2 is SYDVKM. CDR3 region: CASSPYPLETQYF. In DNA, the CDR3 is TGTGCCAGCAGTCCCTATCCGTTAGAGACCCAGTACTTC.

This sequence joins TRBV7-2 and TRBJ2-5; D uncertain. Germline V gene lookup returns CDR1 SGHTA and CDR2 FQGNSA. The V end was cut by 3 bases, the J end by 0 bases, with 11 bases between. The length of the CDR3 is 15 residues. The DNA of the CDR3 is TGTGCCAGCAGCTTTGGTAGCTGGTACCAAGAGACCCAGTACTTC. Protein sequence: CASSFGSWYQETQYF.

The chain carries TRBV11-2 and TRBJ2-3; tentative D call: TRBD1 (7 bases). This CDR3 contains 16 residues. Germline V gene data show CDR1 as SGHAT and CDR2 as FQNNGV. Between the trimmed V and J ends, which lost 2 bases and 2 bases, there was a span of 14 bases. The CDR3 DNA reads TGTGCCAGCAGCTTAATAGGCGGGACAGCCACAGATACGCAGTATTTT. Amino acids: CASSLIGGTATDTQYF. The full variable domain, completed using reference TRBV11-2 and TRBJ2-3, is EAGVAQSPRYKIIEKRQSVAFWCNPISGHATLYWYQQILGQGPKLLIQFQNNGVVDDSQLPKDRFSAERLKGVDSTLKIQPAKLEDSAVYLCASSLIGGTATDTQYFGPGTRLTVL.

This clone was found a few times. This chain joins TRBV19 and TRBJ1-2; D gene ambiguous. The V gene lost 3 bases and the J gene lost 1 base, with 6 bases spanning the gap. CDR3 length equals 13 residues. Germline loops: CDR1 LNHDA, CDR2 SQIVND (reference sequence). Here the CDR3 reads CASSIRNNYGYTF. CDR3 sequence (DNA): TGTGCCAGTAGTATTAGGAATAACTATGGCTACACCTTC.

CDR3 region: CASSQDYNSGGVNEQFF. In DNA form, the CDR3 reads TGTGCCAGCAGCCAAGATTACAATAGCGGGGGGGTAAATGAGCAGTTCTTC. The chain is built from TRBV4-2 and TRBJ2-1, with 11 bases matching TRBD2. With V trimmed by 0 bases and J by 7 bases, 8 bases remained unmatched. CDR1 LGHNA and CDR2 YNFKEQ come from the germline V gene. The CDR3 has 17 residues.